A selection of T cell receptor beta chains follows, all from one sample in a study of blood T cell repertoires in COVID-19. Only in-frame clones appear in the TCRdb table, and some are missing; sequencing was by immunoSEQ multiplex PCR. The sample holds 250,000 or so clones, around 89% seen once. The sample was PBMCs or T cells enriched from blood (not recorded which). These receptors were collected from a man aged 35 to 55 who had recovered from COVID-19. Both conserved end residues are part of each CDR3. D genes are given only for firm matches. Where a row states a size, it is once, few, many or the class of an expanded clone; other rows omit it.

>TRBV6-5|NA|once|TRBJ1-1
CASSPRGFEAFF
TGTGCCAGCAGTCCAAGAGGGTTTGAAGCTTTCTTT
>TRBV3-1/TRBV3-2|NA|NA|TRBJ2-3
CASSQMAGADTQYF
TGTGCCAGCAGCCAAATGGCGGGCGCGGATACGCAGTATTTT
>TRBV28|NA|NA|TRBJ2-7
CASSLQQQEYF
TGTGCCAGCAGTTTGCAACAGCAAGAGTACTTC
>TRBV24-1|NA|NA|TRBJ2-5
CATSDLVLETQYF
TGTGCCACCAGTGATTTGGTACTTGAGACCCAGTACTTC
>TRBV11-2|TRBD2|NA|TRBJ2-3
CASSSVAGGTDTQYF
TGTGCCAGCAGCTCGGTAGCGGGGGGCACAGATACGCAGTATTTT
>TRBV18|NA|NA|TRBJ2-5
CASSPKQTGTSTGETQYF
TGTGCCAGCTCACCGAAACAAACGGGAACTAGCACTGGGGAGACCCAGTACTTC
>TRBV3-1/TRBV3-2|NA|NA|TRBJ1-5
CASSQRVDSNQPQHF
TGTGCCAGCAGCCAAAGAGTAGATAGCAATCAGCCCCAGCATTTT
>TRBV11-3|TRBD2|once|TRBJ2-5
CASRDIAGGRETQYF
TGTGCCAGCAGAGACATAGCGGGGGGGCGAGAGACCCAGTACTTC
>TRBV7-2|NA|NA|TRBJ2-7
CASSSTGPYEQYF
TGTGCCAGCAGCTCGACTGGTCCCTACGAGCAGTACTTC
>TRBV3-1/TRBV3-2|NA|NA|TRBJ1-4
CASSQEQGVWEKLFF
TGTGCCAGCAGCCAGGAGCAGGGTGTCTGGGAAAAACTGTTTTTT
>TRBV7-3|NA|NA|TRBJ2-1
CASSYDSYNEQFF
TGTGCCAGCAGTTACGACAGCTACAATGAGCAGTTCTTC
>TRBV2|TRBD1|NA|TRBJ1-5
CASRSQGEGQPQHF
TGTGCCAGCAGATCGCAGGGGGAAGGTCAGCCCCAGCATTTT
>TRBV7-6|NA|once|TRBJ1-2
CASSLAPSRPGSNYGYTF
TGTGCCAGCAGCTTAGCTCCTAGTCGGCCAGGGTCGAACTATGGCTACACCTTC
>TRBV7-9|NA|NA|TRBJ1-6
CASSLAQGINSPLHF
TGTGCCAGCAGCTTAGCGCAGGGGATTAATTCACCCCTCCACTTT
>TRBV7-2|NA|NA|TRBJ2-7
CASSLFWLEGAAEQYF
TGTGCCAGCAGCTTATTTTGGTTGGAGGGGGCGGCCGAGCAGTACTTC
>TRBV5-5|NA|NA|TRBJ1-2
CASSLYGANYGYTF
TGTGCCAGCAGCTTGTATGGAGCTAACTATGGCTACACCTTC
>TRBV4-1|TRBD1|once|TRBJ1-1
CASQGVQGGRMNTEAFF
TGCGCCAGCCAGGGGGTGCAGGGCGGTCGTATGAACACTGAAGCTTTCTTT
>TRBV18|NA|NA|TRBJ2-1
CASSPAPGDRNEQFF
TGTGCCAGCTCACCAGCCCCAGGGGATAGGAATGAGCAGTTCTTC
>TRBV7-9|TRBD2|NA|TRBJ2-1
CASSLRTSGRSYNEQFF
TGTGCCAGCAGCTTAAGGACTAGCGGTAGATCCTACAATGAGCAGTTCTTC
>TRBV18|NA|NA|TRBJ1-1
CASSPVGSKNTEAFF
TGTGCCAGCTCACCGGTTGGGAGTAAGAACACTGAAGCTTTCTTT
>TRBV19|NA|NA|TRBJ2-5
CASRSTQETQYF
TGTGCCAGTAGAAGCACTCAAGAGACCCAGTACTTC
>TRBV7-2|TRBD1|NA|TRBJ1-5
CASRRDRSINQPQHF
TGTGCCAGCAGGCGGGACAGGAGTATTAATCAGCCCCAGCATTTT
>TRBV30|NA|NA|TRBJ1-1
CAWSTSRGSTEAFF
TGTGCCTGGAGTACGTCCAGGGGATCCACTGAAGCTTTCTTT
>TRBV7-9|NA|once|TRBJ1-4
CASSLVFGGVQGPEKLFF
TGTGCCAGCAGCTTAGTGTTTGGTGGGGTCCAGGGCCCCGAAAAACTGTTTTTT
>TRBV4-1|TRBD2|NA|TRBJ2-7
CASSLTSGSRSYEQYF
TGCGCCAGCAGCCTAACTAGCGGGAGTAGGTCCTACGAGCAGTACTTC
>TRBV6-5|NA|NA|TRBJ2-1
CASSRGALNEQFF
TGTGCCAGCAGCCGGGGGGCTCTCAATGAGCAGTTCTTC
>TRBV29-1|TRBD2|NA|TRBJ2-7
CSGTSGTYEQYF
TGCAGCGGGACTAGCGGGACCTACGAGCAGTACTTC
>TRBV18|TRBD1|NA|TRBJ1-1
CASSPAGGSNTEAFF
TGTGCCAGCTCACCCGCAGGGGGAAGTAACACTGAAGCTTTCTTT
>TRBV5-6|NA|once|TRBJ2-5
CASSFYGYEGETQYF
TGTGCCAGCAGCTTTTATGGGTACGAGGGAGAGACCCAGTACTTC
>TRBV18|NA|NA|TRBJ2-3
CASSSIAPDTQYF
TGTGCCAGCTCTTCAATAGCGCCAGATACGCAGTATTTT
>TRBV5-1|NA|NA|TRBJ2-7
CASSPTLGGSYEQYF
TGCGCCAGCAGCCCCACTTTAGGGGGCTCCTACGAGCAGTACTTC
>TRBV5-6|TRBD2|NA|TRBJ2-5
CASSFGRGTSGGKTQYF
TGTGCCAGCAGCTTCGGCAGGGGAACTAGCGGGGGAAAGACCCAGTACTTC
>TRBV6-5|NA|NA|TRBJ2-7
CASSYSGEDYEQYF
TGTGCCAGCAGTTACTCCGGGGAAGACTACGAGCAGTACTTC
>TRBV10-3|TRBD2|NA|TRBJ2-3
CAIKTSGSTDTQYF
TGTGCCATCAAAACTAGCGGTAGCACAGATACGCAGTATTTT
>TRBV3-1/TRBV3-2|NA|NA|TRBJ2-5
CASSPRGSMGETQYF
TGTGCCAGCAGCCCCCGGGGATCGATGGGCGAGACCCAGTACTTC
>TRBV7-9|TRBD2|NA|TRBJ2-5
CASSNRGTSGKIETQYF
TGTGCCAGCAGCAATAGAGGGACTAGCGGAAAAATAGAGACCCAGTACTTC
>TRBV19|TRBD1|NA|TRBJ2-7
CASSTQGQGEQYF
TGTGCCAGTAGTACCCAGGGACAGGGGGAGCAGTACTTC
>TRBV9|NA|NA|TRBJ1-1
CASSVGRGMDTEAFF
TGTGCCAGCAGCGTAGGGAGAGGGATGGACACTGAAGCTTTCTTT
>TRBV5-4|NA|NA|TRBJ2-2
CASSLAGVNTGELFF
TGTGCCAGCAGCTTGGCCGGGGTCAACACCGGGGAGCTGTTTTTT
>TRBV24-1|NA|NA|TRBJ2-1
CATSRGLNEQFF
TGTGCCACCAGTCGCGGCTTAAATGAGCAGTTCTTC
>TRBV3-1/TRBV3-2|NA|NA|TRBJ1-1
CASSQDLNRMNTEAFF
TGTGCCAGCAGCCAAGATCTCAACAGGATGAACACTGAAGCTTTCTTT
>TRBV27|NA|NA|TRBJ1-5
CASKTQAGNQPQHF
TGTGCCAGCAAAACCCAAGCGGGCAATCAGCCCCAGCATTTT
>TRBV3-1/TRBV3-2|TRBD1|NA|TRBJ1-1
CASSESGGDTEAFF
TGTGCCAGCAGCGAATCAGGGGGTGACACTGAAGCTTTCTTT
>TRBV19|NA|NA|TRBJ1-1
CASSISSNTEAFF
TGTGCCAGTAGTATATCCAGTAACACTGAAGCTTTCTTT
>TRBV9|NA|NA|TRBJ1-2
CASSVEPSGVYGYTF
TGTGCCAGCAGCGTAGAGCCGTCCGGAGTTTATGGCTACACCTTC
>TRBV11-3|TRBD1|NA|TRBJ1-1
CASSLSGRTGQGPNTEAFF
TGTGCCAGCAGCTTATCCGGACGGACAGGACAGGGACCGAACACTGAAGCTTTCTTT
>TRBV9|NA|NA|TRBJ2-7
CASSLNIEQAPFEQYF
TGTGCCAGCAGCCTCAATATTGAACAGGCCCCTTTCGAGCAGTACTTC
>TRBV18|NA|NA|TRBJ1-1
CASSPPSVPNTEAFF
TGTGCCAGCTCACCCCCGAGTGTTCCGAACACTGAAGCTTTCTTT
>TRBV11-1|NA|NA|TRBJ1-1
CASSLAPLEGAEAFF
TGTGCCAGCAGCTTAGCCCCCCTTGAGGGTGCTGAAGCTTTCTTT
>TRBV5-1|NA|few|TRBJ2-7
CASSLGGIYEQYF
TGCGCCAGCAGCTTAGGGGGAATCTACGAGCAGTACTTC
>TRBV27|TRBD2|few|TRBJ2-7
CASSVLNPAGGMYEQYF
TGTGCCAGCAGCGTGCTAAACCCGGCGGGAGGTATGTACGAGCAGTACTTC
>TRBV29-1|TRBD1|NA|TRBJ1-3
CSVGQGVGNTIYF
TGCAGCGTCGGACAGGGGGTCGGAAACACCATATATTTT